This T cell receptor beta chain was recorded in a study of T-cell reconstitution after alpha-beta-depleted transplantation in children. The CDR3 covers 15 residues. The germline V and J ends were trimmed by 4 bases and 0 bases, with 13 bases remaining between them. Germline V gene sequence: CDR1 ENHRY, CDR2 SYGVKD. TCRbeta library construction was performed incorporating unique molecular identifiers. Via MiXCR, TCRdb re-called the PCR reads, giving one row per CDR3 protein. The sample lists approximately 980,000 distinct CDR3 sequences, roughly 29% occurring once. There are a few counts of this clonotype. Its antigen is currently unknown. The study, taken as a whole, reports: T-cell counts and diversity were attributed mostly to newly produced T cells one year after transplant. The origin of high day-60 TCRbeta diversity in some patients lay in surviving recipient T cells and thymic progenitors. About two months after transplant, alpha-beta T cells reportedly came from several hundred expanded graft clones.

This receptor was obtained from a boy younger than two who had a stem cell transplant for SCID, so the T cells may come from the graft donor. This chain joins TRBV10-3 and TRBJ2-7; maybe TRBD2 (6 bases). The sample consisted of PBMCs, mostly from graft donor cells, taken 360 days after TCRalphabeta/CD19-depleted stem cell transplant. CDR3 in amino acids: CAISGGEGSSYEQYF. DNA of the CDR3: TGTGCCATCAGTGGGGGGGAAGGGAGCTCCTACGAGCAGTACTTC.